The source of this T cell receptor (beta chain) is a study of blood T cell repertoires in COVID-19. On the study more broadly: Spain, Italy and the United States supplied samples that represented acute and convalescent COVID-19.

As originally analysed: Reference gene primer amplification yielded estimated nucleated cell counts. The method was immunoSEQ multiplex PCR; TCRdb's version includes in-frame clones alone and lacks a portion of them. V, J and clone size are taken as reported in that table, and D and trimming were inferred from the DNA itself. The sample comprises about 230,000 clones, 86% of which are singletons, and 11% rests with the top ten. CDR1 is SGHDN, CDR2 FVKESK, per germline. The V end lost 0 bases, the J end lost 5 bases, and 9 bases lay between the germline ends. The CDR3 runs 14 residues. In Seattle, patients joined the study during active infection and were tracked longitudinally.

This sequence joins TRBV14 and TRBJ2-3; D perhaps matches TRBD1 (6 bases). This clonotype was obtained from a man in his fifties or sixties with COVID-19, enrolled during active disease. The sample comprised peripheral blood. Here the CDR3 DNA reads TGTGCCAGCAGCCAAGAACAGGGAAAAGATACGCAGTATTTT. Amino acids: CASSQEQGKDTQYF.